The 7 T cell receptor beta chains below come from one sample, sequenced in a study of T cells after yellow fever vaccination. TCRdb re-analysed the 5' RACE reads in MiXCR, keeping a single row per CDR3 protein. The data show approximately 160,000 distinct CDR3 sequences, around 9.3% seen once. The sample here was CD8+ T cells sorted from PBMCs, taken 45 days after the yellow fever booster vaccination. The receptors shown here come from a man younger than 35 who received the YFV17D yellow fever vaccine.

A few counts support this clonotype. This sequence joins TRBV7-9 and TRBJ1-4; possibly TRBD1 for D (6 bases). Germline loops: CDR1 SEHNR, CDR2 FQNEAQ (reference sequence). CDR3 length equals 16 residues. V lost 2 bases, J lost 0 bases, and 10 bases lay in between. The CDR3 region has the DNA TGTGCCAGCAGCTTACGGACAGCTGCAACTAATGAAAAACTGTTTTTT. Its translation is CASSLRTAATNEKLFF.

J is TRBJ1-5 and V is TRBV15, with D maybe TRBD1 (5 bases). Germline V gene lookup returns CDR1 LNHNV and CDR2 YYDKDF (reference sequence). The CDR3 has 16 residues. With 4 bases removed from V and 1 base from J, the gap between germline ends came to 14 bases. The CDR3 sequence: CATSKRGGGSNQPQHF. In DNA, the CDR3 is TGTGCCACCAGCAAGAGGGGTGGGGGAAGCAATCAGCCCCAGCATTTT.

As regards this clonotype: Germline and junction disagree at one end, which may indicate a read error. The rearrangement joins TRBV2 to TRBJ1-2, with 8 positions matching TRBD1. The CDR3 consists of 14 residues. Germline values: CDR1 SNHLY, CDR2 FYNNEI. CDR3 in amino acids: CASSEPSTGALAHF. The DNA for the CDR3 is TGTGCCAGCAGTGAACCTTCGACAGGGGCACTCGCCCACTTC.

A few counts support this clonotype. This rearrangement joins TRBV6-6 to TRBJ1-1; TRBD1 might be the D (5 bases). Trimming pared 4 bases from V and 2 bases from J, leaving 11 bases between. The V gene's germline CDR1 is MNHNY and CDR2 SVGAGI (reference sequence). The CDR3 consists of 14 residues. CDR3 region: CASSSGWGNTEAFF. CDR3 DNA sequence: TGTGCCAGCAGTTCAGGGTGGGGCAACACTGAAGCTTTCTTT.

This clonotype was seen only a few times. The rearrangement joins TRBV7-2 to TRBJ2-1, with TRBD2 matching 9 bases. With V trimmed by 6 bases and J by 4 bases, 7 bases remained unmatched. Per the germline V gene, CDR1 is SGHTA and CDR2 is FQGNSA. CDR3 length: 15 amino acids. CDR3 loop: CASRHPSGTYNEQFF. The DNA for the CDR3 is TGTGCCAGCAGGCACCCTAGCGGGACGTACAATGAGCAGTTCTTC.

The chain couples TRBV12-3 or TRBV12-4 to TRBJ1-2, with TRBD1 matching 7 bases. The ends lost 3 bases at V and 6 bases at J; junction bases unmatched: 1. The CDR3 extends over 12 amino acids. CDR3 in amino acids: CASSFQGDGYTF. The DNA of the CDR3 is TGTGCCAGCAGTTTTCAGGGGGATGGCTACACCTTC.

The chain is built from TRBV5-1 and TRBJ2-1, with TRBD2 matching 8 bases. Germline V CDR1 and CDR2: SGHRS, YFSETQ. The CDR3 has 15 residues. With V trimmed by 2 bases and J by 5 bases, 6 bases remained unmatched. DNA for the CDR3: TGCGCCAGCAGCTTAACTGGGACTAGTAACAATGAGCAGTTCTTC. Protein: CASSLTGTSNNEQFF.